The 6 T cell receptor beta chains given below trace back to one sample, sequenced in a study of blood T cells in healthy people across ages. A J-beta primer mix and a sample-barcoded 5' primer were used in a second PCR of roughly 6 to 11 cycles. TCRdb reprocessed the 5' RACE reads via MiXCR and lists one record per CDR3 protein. This repertoire shows about 800,000 distinct CDR3 sequences, roughly 64% found once; its top ten account for about 20%. The sample taken for sequencing was blood. The receptors were gathered from a man between 25 and 39 years old in good health.

The chain carries TRBV20-1 and TRBJ2-3, with TRBD2 matching over 8 bases. Germline V CDR1 and CDR2: DFQATT, SNEGSKA (reference sequence). The J segment lost 2 bases and the V segment lost 3 bases, leaving 7 bases of the junction unmatched. This CDR3 is 15 amino acids long. In DNA form, the CDR3 reads TGCAGTGCTAGTGGCGCGGGGGGTCACACAGATACGCAGTATTTT. Protein sequence: CSASGAGGHTDTQYF.

The rearrangement joins TRBV20-1 to TRBJ2-7; perhaps TRBD1 as D (6 bases). V dropped 1 base and J dropped 0 bases, with 10 bases sitting between them. The CDR3 consists of 14 residues. Germline CDR1 reads DFQATT; CDR2 reads SNEGSKA (reference sequence). As DNA, the CDR3 is TGCAGTGCTAGAGGGACAGTCCTCTCCTACGAGCAGTACTTC. Amino acids: CSARGTVLSYEQYF.

The V and J genes are TRBV20-1 and TRBJ2-1; 10 bases are a match to TRBD2. This CDR3 spans 17 amino acids. V lost 0 bases to trimming and J lost 2 bases; unmatched junction nucleotides: 7. Germline assignment: CDR1 DFQATT and CDR2 SNEGSKA (reference sequence). The CDR3 nucleotides are TGCAGTGCTAGAGATACGGGCGGACTAGCGGCCTACAATGAGCAGTTCTTC. Translated, it gives CSARDTGGLAAYNEQFF.

This chain links TRBV6-1 with TRBJ2-5, with 9 bases fitting TRBD2. Judging by the DNA end, TRBJ2-7 fits better; the J call may be wrong. The CDR3 is 15 residues long. The germline CDR1 and CDR2 sequences are MNHNS and SASEGT. The CDR3 nucleotides read TGTGCCAGCAGTGAGTCTAGCGGGGCGGCCTACGAGCAGTACTTC. Translated, it gives CASSESSGAAYEQYF.

The V and J genes are TRBV20-1 and TRBJ2-7; TRBD2 aligns across 10 bases. Trimming removed 6 bases from V and 5 bases from J; junction bases left unmatched: 13. Germline lookup yields CDR1 DFQATT and CDR2 SNEGSKA (reference sequence). This CDR3 contains 15 residues. The CDR3 here is CSAAGIAGGVNEQYF. CDR3 DNA: TGCAGTGCCGCCGGAATAGCGGGAGGTGTCAACGAGCAGTACTTC.

CDR3 bases: TGCGCCAGCAGACTTGGCAGGGGAGAAGCTTTCTTT. The encoded protein is CASRLGRGEAFF. V is TRBV5-1 and J is TRBJ1-1; D perhaps matches TRBD1 (6 bases). With 5 bases removed from V and 8 bases from J, the gap between germline ends came to 13 bases. This CDR3 contains 12 residues. Germline V gene lookup returns CDR1 SGHRS and CDR2 YFSETQ.